The rows below give T cell receptor beta chains drawn from one sample of a study of blood T cell repertoires in COVID-19. Measured with immunoSEQ multiplex PCR; TCRdb has only the in-frame clones, and not every one. The sample has under 80,000 clones, over 85% seen once; the top ten hold roughly 5.2%. Sample: peripheral blood. These receptors were taken from a human donor in a cohort sampled during active COVID-19. Each CDR3 is given with its conserved first and last residue. Fields, in order: J gene, D gene, V gene, CDR3 protein. A D gene is named only where the DNA matches it firmly.

j_gene: TRBJ1-3; d_gene: .; v_gene: TRBV5-1; CDR3aa: CASSVGQDGNTIYF
j_gene: TRBJ2-2; d_gene: TRBD2; v_gene: TRBV3-1/TRBV3-2; CDR3aa: CASSQDSSGPRGELFF
j_gene: TRBJ1-5; d_gene: .; v_gene: TRBV7-2; CDR3aa: CASSQGGNNQPQHF
j_gene: TRBJ2-3; d_gene: TRBD2; v_gene: TRBV4-1; CDR3aa: CASSQDLAGGPYTDTQYF
j_gene: TRBJ2-1; d_gene: TRBD1; v_gene: TRBV2; CDR3aa: CASSVRQGSYNEQFF
j_gene: TRBJ1-5; d_gene: TRBD1; v_gene: TRBV4-1; CDR3aa: CASSQITGGRNQPQHF
j_gene: TRBJ2-3; d_gene: .; v_gene: TRBV7-6; CDR3aa: CASSLEIGDTQYF
j_gene: TRBJ2-7; d_gene: .; v_gene: TRBV27; CDR3aa: CASGRGQEQYF
j_gene: TRBJ2-7; d_gene: .; v_gene: TRBV11-2; CDR3aa: CASSLEEGSSYEQYF
j_gene: TRBJ2-3; d_gene: .; v_gene: TRBV30; CDR3aa: CAWRKAGDTQYF
j_gene: TRBJ1-1; d_gene: .; v_gene: TRBV24-1; CDR3aa: CATSHSRGVNTEAFF
j_gene: TRBJ2-5; d_gene: .; v_gene: TRBV7-2; CDR3aa: CASRMRRGAQETQYF
j_gene: TRBJ1-3; d_gene: .; v_gene: TRBV6-6; CDR3aa: CASQLTLGNTIYF
j_gene: TRBJ2-3; d_gene: TRBD1; v_gene: TRBV7-7; CDR3aa: CASSLGQGRGTDTQYF
j_gene: TRBJ2-7; d_gene: .; v_gene: TRBV6-6; CDR3aa: CASSQLSSYEQYF
j_gene: TRBJ1-1; d_gene: TRBD1; v_gene: TRBV7-6; CDR3aa: CASSSRGDSEAFF
j_gene: TRBJ1-4; d_gene: .; v_gene: TRBV2; CDR3aa: CASRDPRVDEKLFF
j_gene: TRBJ1-2; d_gene: .; v_gene: TRBV6-1; CDR3aa: CASSESEARGYTF
j_gene: TRBJ1-3; d_gene: TRBD1; v_gene: TRBV4-1; CDR3aa: CASSQPRTGAGNTIYF
j_gene: TRBJ2-1; d_gene: TRBD1; v_gene: TRBV7-3; CDR3aa: CASSYDRADEQFF
j_gene: TRBJ1-2; d_gene: TRBD1; v_gene: TRBV7-6; CDR3aa: CASSLEETGGSSGYTF
j_gene: TRBJ2-3; d_gene: TRBD2; v_gene: TRBV7-6; CDR3aa: CASSPGTSGRPGDTQYF
j_gene: TRBJ2-7; d_gene: TRBD1; v_gene: TRBV6-6; CDR3aa: CASSFSDRAGYEQYF
j_gene: TRBJ2-7; d_gene: TRBD1; v_gene: TRBV5-6; CDR3aa: CASSPVGTGAYEQYF
j_gene: TRBJ2-7; d_gene: .; v_gene: TRBV18; CDR3aa: CASSPPGVGLALEQYF
j_gene: TRBJ1-5; d_gene: .; v_gene: TRBV29-1; CDR3aa: CSVATGATNQPQHF